What follows are 20 T cell receptor beta chains derived from one specimen sequenced in a study of glioma-infiltrating T cells. The iRepertoire nested amplicon-rescue multiplex PCR amplified TCR alpha and beta CDR3s from RNA. TCRdb re-analysed the multiplex PCR reads in MiXCR, keeping a single row per CDR3 protein. The table lists roughly 100,000 distinct CDR3 sequences, under 30% of them singletons. Sequenced: glioma tissue, nonneoplastic brain tissue, or PBMCs (not recorded which). The receptors originated from a human donor with low-grade glioma or glioblastoma, undergoing nonglioma brain surgery, or in good health (not recorded which).

A note on this clonotype: The junction departs from germline at one end; a sequencing error may be responsible. This CDR3 is CASSEDLQETQYF. CDR3 sequence (DNA): TGCGCCAGCAGCGAAGATCTACAAGAGACCCAGTACTTC. J is TRBJ2-5 and V is TRBV4-1; D unclear. The CDR3 is 13 amino acids. The germline gives CDR1 MGHRA, CDR2 YSYEKL.

For this clonotype: Just one base apart from a much larger clone, this may be a read error. The CDR3, as DNA: TGTGCCAGCAGTAGACTAGGAGAAGCTTCCTTT. Translated, it gives CASSRLGEASF. The chain carries TRBV5-4 and TRBJ1-1, with unresolved D. CDR1 and CDR2 (germline): SGHNT, YYREEE (reference sequence). The CDR3 extends over 11 amino acids.

V and J are TRBV11-2 and TRBJ1-3; D not certain. The CDR3 length is 15 residues. CDR1 and CDR2 (germline): SGHAT, FQNNGV. V lost 5 bases, J lost 3 bases, and 14 bases lay in between. The CDR3 sequence is CASSTLTLFGNTIYF. In nucleotides, the CDR3 is TGTGCCAGCAGCACTCTTACCCTCTTTGGAAACACCATATATTTT.

This chain links TRBV7-2 with TRBJ1-1; D is uncertain. Germline lookup yields CDR1 SGHTA and CDR2 FQGNSA. The CDR3 is 13 amino acids. The V end was cut by 2 bases, the J end by 8 bases, with 12 bases between. The CDR3 DNA sequence: TGTGCCAGCAGCTTATCTAGGTGGACGGAAGCTTTCTTT. The encoded protein is CASSLSRWTEAFF.

This clonotype showed up many times. The chain employs TRBV20-1 and TRBJ1-2; TRBD1 agrees at 11 bases. Germline loops: CDR1 DFQATT, CDR2 SNEGSKA (reference sequence). This CDR3 region has 15 residues. The V and J ends lost 2 bases and 3 bases, in that order; junction bases with no gene match: 5. CDR3: CSARYPGQGDYGYTF. As DNA, the CDR3 is TGCAGTGCTAGATATCCGGGACAGGGGGACTATGGCTACACCTTC.

The genes are TRBV5-6 and TRBJ1-3, with a tentative D call TRBD1 (6 bases). In germline, CDR1 is SGHDT, CDR2 YYEEEE. V shed 4 bases and J shed 0 bases, with 11 bases lying between them. The CDR3 contains 15 residues. The CDR3 protein is CASSLGQRSGNTIYF. CDR3 bases: TGTGCCAGCAGCCTCGGACAGCGCTCTGGAAACACCATATATTTT.

This clonotype came up a few times. The CDR3 is CASSQVDAQGRGYTF. The CDR3 region has the DNA TGTGCCAGCAGCCAAGTAGACGCACAGGGACGCGGCTACACCTTC. The chain uses TRBV4-2 and TRBJ1-2; D may be TRBD1 (6 bases). The CDR3 is 15 amino acids. The germline CDR1 and CDR2 sequences are LGHNA and YNFKEQ. V lost 1 base to trimming and J lost 8 bases, with 17 bases between them.

This clonotype was detected many times. V gene TRBV27 combines with J gene TRBJ1-4, with D perhaps TRBD1 (5 bases). The CDR3 covers 17 residues. The V and J ends lost 4 bases and 5 bases respectively, with 20 bases between them. Germline CDR1 and CDR2: MNHEY and SMNVEV (reference sequence). CDR3 loop: CASSSAGLVVSNEKLFF. The DNA for the CDR3 is TGTGCCAGCAGTTCGGCAGGGCTAGTTGTTTCAAATGAAAAACTGTTTTTT.

A note on this clonotype: A much larger clone sits a single nucleotide away, making a read error possible. This sequence joins TRBV7-9 and TRBJ2-7, with D perhaps given as TRBD1 or TRBD2 (7 bases each). CDR3 length equals 13 residues. Per germline, CDR1 SEHNR and CDR2 FQNEAQ (reference sequence). The CDR3 nucleotides are TGTGCCAGCAGCCTCGGGGGAAGCGGGACAGACAACTTC. Its protein is CASSLGGSGTDNF.

This chain uses TRBV16 with TRBJ1-2; TRBD1 might be the D (5 bases). Trimming stripped 4 bases from V and 4 bases from J, with 10 bases between. The germline V gene encodes CDR1 KGHSY and CDR2 FQNENV. This CDR3 spans 13 amino acids. The CDR3 loop is CASSLGVIYGYTF. The DNA for the CDR3 is TGTGCCAGCAGCCTAGGGGTGATCTATGGCTACACCTTC.

The rearrangement joins TRBV2 to TRBJ2-7, with D possibly matching TRBD1 (5 bases). The CDR3 has 14 residues. Germline CDR1 and CDR2: SNHLY and FYNNEI. V lost 1 base and J lost 0, with 7 bases in between. The DNA for the CDR3 is TGTGCCAGCAGTGAAGGGACACTCTCCTACGAGCAGTACTTC. It specifies CASSEGTLSYEQYF.

This clonotype occurred many times. CDR3 nucleotide sequence: TGTGCCAGCAGGGAAGGGACAGCTCCTCAAGAGACCCAGTACTTC. Translated, it gives CASREGTAPQETQYF. The chain carries TRBV7-9 and TRBJ2-5, with 7 bases aligning to TRBD1. Trimming at V came to 6 bases and at J to 2 bases, leaving 9 bases not matched to a gene. This CDR3 contains 15 residues. CDR1 is SEHNR, CDR2 FQNEAQ, per germline (reference sequence).

There are many counts of this clonotype. The chain joins TRBV6-1 to TRBJ2-7, with D possibly TRBD1 on 6 matching bases. This CDR3 comprises 14 residues. Germline CDR1 reads MNHNS; CDR2 reads SASEGT. The V gene lost 6 bases and the J gene lost 2 bases, with 14 bases spanning the gap. The CDR3 DNA reads as TGTGCCAGCAGCCGGGACATTTATCCCTACGAGCAGTACTTC. Encoded protein: CASSRDIYPYEQYF.

This clonotype was seen a few times. The V gene is TRBV4-3, the J gene TRBJ2-7, with D maybe TRBD1 (5 bases). This CDR3 is 15 amino acids long. The ends were cut back, 1 base at V and 1 base at J, with 11 bases in the middle. CDR1 LGHNA and CDR2 YSLEER come from the germline V gene. CDR3 loop: CASSQGFRDSYEQYF. The CDR3 DNA reads as TGCGCCAGCAGCCAAGGTTTCAGGGATTCCTACGAGCAGTACTTC.

The chain employs TRBV3-1 and TRBJ2-5; no definite D call. The CDR3 loop spans 16 amino acids. Germline V gene data show CDR1 as LGHDT and CDR2 as YNNKEL (reference sequence). V was clipped by 0 bases and J by 11 bases, with 22 bases between them. DNA of the CDR3: TGTGCCAGCAGCCAAGACGTAACGTATCACTACAATGAGCAGTACTTC. Its translation is CASSQDVTYHYNEQYF.

This chain connects TRBV7-2 to TRBJ1-5; D possibly corresponds to TRBD1 (6 bases). Germline V gene lookup returns CDR1 SGHTA and CDR2 FQGNSA. This CDR3 is 16 amino acids long. Trimming stripped 5 bases from V and 1 base from J, with 15 bases between. CDR3 DNA: TGTGCCAGCAGCCTCTTGGGGGGCACCAGCAATCAGCCCCAGCATTTT. This codes for CASSLLGGTSNQPQHF.

In its sample, this clonotype was seen many times. V gene TRBV15 combines with J gene TRBJ2-7; D remains ambiguous. CDR1 and CDR2 (germline): LNHNV, YYDKDF (reference sequence). V lost 0 bases and J lost 5, with 8 bases in between. This CDR3 has 13 residues. CDR3 in amino acids: CATSRDRQDEQYF. The CDR3 bases are TGTGCCACCAGCAGAGATCGCCAAGACGAGCAGTACTTC.

This clonotype appeared many times. This chain uses TRBV6-2 or TRBV6-3 with TRBJ1-2, with D perhaps matching TRBD1 (6 bases). This CDR3 comprises 12 residues. The V gene's germline CDR1 is MNHEY and CDR2 SVGEGT. Trimming cost V 2 bases and J 8 bases, with 9 bases left between them. CDR3 nucleotide sequence: TGTGCCAGCAGTTACCAGGGGCTCGGCTACACCTTC. This encodes CASSYQGLGYTF.

This clonotype was picked up many times. V usage is TRBV7-2 and J usage is TRBJ2-7; possible D gene TRBD1, 6 bases. CDR1 SGHTA and CDR2 FQGNSA come from the germline V gene. The CDR3 is 13 amino acids. V lost 2 bases to trimming and J lost 6 bases, with 11 bases between them. The CDR3, as DNA: TGTGCCAGCAGCTTATTGGGGACATTCGAGCAGTACTTC. The encoded protein is CASSLLGTFEQYF. The full variable domain, completed using reference TRBV7-2 and TRBJ2-7, is GAGVSQSPSNKVTEKGKDVELRCDPISGHTALYWYRQSLGQGLEFLIYFQGNSAPDKSGLPSDRFSAERTGGSVSTLTIQRTQQEDSAVYLCASSLLGTFEQYFGPGTRLTVT.

The rearrangement joins TRBV4-1 to TRBJ2-5, with 11 bases matching TRBD2. Germline V CDR1 and CDR2: MGHRA, YSYEKL. CDR3 size: 19 residues. V lost 5 bases to trimming and J lost 0 bases; unmatched junction nucleotides: 14. The CDR3 DNA is TGCGCCAGCAGCTTGGGCTTAACTAGCGGGGGCCAGTACCAAGAGACCCAGTACTTC. Translating gives CASSLGLTSGGQYQETQYF.